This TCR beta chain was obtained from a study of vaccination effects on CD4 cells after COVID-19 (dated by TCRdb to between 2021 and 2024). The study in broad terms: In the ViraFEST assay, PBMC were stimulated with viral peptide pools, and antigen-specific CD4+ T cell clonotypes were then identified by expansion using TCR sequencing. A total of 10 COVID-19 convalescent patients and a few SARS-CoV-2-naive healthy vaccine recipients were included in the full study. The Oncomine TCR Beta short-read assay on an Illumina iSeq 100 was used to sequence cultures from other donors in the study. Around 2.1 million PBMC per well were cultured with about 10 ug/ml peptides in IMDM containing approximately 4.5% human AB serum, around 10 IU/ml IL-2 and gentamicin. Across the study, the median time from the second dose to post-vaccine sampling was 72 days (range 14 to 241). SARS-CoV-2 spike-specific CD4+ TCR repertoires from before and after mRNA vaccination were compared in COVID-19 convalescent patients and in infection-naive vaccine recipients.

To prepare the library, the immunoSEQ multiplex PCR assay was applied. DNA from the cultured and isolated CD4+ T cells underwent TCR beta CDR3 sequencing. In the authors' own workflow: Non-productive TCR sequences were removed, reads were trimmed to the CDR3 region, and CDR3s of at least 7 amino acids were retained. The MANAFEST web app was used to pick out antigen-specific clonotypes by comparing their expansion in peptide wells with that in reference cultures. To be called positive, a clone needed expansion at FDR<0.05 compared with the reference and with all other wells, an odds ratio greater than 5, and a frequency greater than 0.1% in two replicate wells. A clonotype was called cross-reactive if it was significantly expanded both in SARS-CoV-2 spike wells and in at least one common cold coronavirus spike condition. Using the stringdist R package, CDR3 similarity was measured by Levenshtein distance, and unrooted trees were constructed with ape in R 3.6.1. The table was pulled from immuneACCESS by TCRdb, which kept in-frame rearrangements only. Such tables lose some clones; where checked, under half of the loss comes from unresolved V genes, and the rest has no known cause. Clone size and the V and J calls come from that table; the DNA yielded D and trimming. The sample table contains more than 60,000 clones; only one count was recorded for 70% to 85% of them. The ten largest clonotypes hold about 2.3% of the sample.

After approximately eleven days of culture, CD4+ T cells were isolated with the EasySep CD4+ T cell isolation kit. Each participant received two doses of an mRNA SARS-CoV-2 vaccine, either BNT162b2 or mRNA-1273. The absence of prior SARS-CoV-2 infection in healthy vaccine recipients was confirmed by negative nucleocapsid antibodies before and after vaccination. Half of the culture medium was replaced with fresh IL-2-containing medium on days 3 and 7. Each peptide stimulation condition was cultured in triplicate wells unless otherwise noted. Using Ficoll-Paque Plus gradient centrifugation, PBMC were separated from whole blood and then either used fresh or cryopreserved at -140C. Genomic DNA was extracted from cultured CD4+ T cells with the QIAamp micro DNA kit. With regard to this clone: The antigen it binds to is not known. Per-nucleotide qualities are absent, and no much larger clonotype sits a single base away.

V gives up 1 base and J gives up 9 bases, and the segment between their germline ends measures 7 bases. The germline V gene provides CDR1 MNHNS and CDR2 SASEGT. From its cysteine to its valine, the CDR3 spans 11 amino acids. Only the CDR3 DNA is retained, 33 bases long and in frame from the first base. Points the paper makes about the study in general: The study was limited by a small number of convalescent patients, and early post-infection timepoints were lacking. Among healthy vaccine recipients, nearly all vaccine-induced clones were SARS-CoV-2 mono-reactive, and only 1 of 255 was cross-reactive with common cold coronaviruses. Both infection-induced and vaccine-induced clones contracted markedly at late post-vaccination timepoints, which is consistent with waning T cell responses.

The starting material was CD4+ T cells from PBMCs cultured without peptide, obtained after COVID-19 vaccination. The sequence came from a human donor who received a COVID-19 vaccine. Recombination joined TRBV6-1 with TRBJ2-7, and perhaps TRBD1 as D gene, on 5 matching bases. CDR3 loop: CASSEGGGQYV. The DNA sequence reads TGTGCCAGCAGTGAAGGGGGCGGGCAGTACGTC.